The 24 T cell receptor beta chains in this list originate from one sample, sequenced in a study of blood T cells in healthy people across ages. A J-beta primer mix and a sample-barcoded 5' primer were used in a second PCR of about 6 to 12 cycles. From the 5' RACE reads, TCRdb called clonotypes with MiXCR, one entry per CDR3 protein. The sample has about 640,000 distinct CDR3 sequences, under 65% seen once; the top ten hold 30% to 45%. Sequenced material: blood. The receptor source for this set is a man aged 55 to 69 in good health.

This clonotype has only a few counts. The chain combines TRBV28 with TRBJ2-5; tentative D call: TRBD1 (5 bases). This CDR3 region has 14 residues. Germline-derived CDR1 and CDR2 are MDHEN and SYDVKM. Trimming took 4 bases from V and 1 from J, leaving 10 bases between them. CDR3 coding DNA: TGTGCCAGCAGTTCTGGACACCCCCAAGAGACCCAGTACTTC. Amino acids: CASSSGHPQETQYF.

Turning to this clonotype: At one end the junction does not follow the germline gene, possibly because of a read error. The CDR3 protein is CASSTTGEPYNEQFF. CDR3 nucleotide sequence: TGCGCCAGCAGCACGACAGGGGAACCCTACAATGAGCAGTTCTTC. The rearrangement joins TRBV7-2 to TRBJ2-1; the match to TRBD1 covers 8 bases. This CDR3 has 15 amino acids. The germline V gene has CDR1 SGHTA and CDR2 FQGNSA.

This clonotype was counted a few times. V is TRBV29-1 and J is TRBJ2-7, with 7 bases aligning to TRBD1. CDR1 SQVTM and CDR2 ANQGSEA come from the germline V gene. V lost 7 bases and J lost 1; bases outside the gene matches: 7. The CDR3 has 13 residues. The CDR3, as DNA: TGCAGCGCCGGGACAGCCGAGTCCTACGAGCAGTACTTC. The encoded protein is CSAGTAESYEQYF.

V gene TRBV12-3 or TRBV12-4 combines with J gene TRBJ1-3; 7 nucleotides align to TRBD1. There are 14 residues in the CDR3. Germline trimming cut 5 bases from V and 5 bases from J; bases unmatched to any gene: 6. The CDR3 DNA reads as TGTGCCAGCAGTCGGGACAGTTTGAGAAACACCATATATTTT. It yields the protein CASSRDSLRNTIYF.

J is TRBJ1-5 and V is TRBV6-6, with D unresolved. The V and J ends lost 8 bases and 4 bases respectively, with 15 bases between them. The CDR3 has 14 amino acids. Per germline, CDR1 MNHNY and CDR2 SVGAGI (reference sequence). As DNA, the CDR3 is TGTGCCAGCTCACCAAGGGATTCAAATCAGCCCCAGCATTTT. It encodes CASSPRDSNQPQHF.

This clonotype was detected a few times. The genes are TRBV18 and TRBJ1-2; D may be TRBD1 (6 bases). V shed 0 bases and J shed 8 bases, with 10 bases lying between them. This CDR3 is built from 13 residues. CDR1 KGHSH and CDR2 LQKENI come from the germline V gene. CDR3 nucleotide sequence: TGTGCCAGCTCACCACCCTCCAGGGGCGGCTACACCTTC. Translated, it gives CASSPPSRGGYTF.

As DNA, the CDR3 is TGCAGTGCCGAGGACCGAACTAACTATGGCTACACCTTC. Protein sequence: CSAEDRTNYGYTF. J is TRBJ1-2 and V is TRBV20-1; D is undetermined. The CDR3 is made up of 13 amino acids. Germline V CDR1 and CDR2: DFQATT, SNEGSKA (reference sequence). V lost 6 bases to trimming and J lost 0 bases, with 11 bases between them.

This chain joins TRBV6-5 and TRBJ1-1; weak D call: TRBD1 (6 bases). Trimming pared 0 bases from V and 4 bases from J, leaving 12 bases between. Per germline, CDR1 MNHEY and CDR2 SVGAGI. The CDR3 loop spans 15 amino acids. The CDR3 nucleotides read TGTGCCAGCAGTTACTCGTACAGGGCGGGCACTGAAGCTTTCTTT. This translates into CASSYSYRAGTEAFF.

This chain links TRBV4-1 with TRBJ1-2; no definite D call. Germline-derived CDR1 and CDR2 are MGHRA and YSYEKL. V was pared by 2 bases and J by 0 bases, with 4 bases between. The CDR3 is 13 amino acids. The CDR3: CASSQSSNYGYTF. The CDR3 DNA sequence: TGCGCCAGCAGCCAATCTTCTAACTATGGCTACACCTTC.

The gene calls are TRBV5-1 and TRBJ2-3, with 8 bases aligning to TRBD2. V was clipped by 5 bases and J by 6 bases; unmatched bases: 8. This CDR3 has 14 amino acids. Germline CDR1 reads SGHRS; CDR2 reads YFSETQ. The CDR3 DNA is TGCGCCAGCAGGCGGGGGGCTCTACTCGATACGCAGTATTTT. As protein: CASRRGALLDTQYF.

This clonotype has just a few counts. The V and J genes are TRBV10-3 and TRBJ2-3; no clear D. Between the trimmed V and J ends, which lost 2 bases and 3 bases, there was a span of 6 bases. This CDR3 has 13 residues. CDR1 and CDR2 from the germline V gene are ENHRY and SYGVKD. CDR3 nucleotides: TGTGCCATCAGTGAGCCTCGGACAGATACGCAGTATTTT. This gives the protein CAISEPRTDTQYF.

This clonotype was seen a handful of times. The rearrangement uses TRBV7-9 and TRBJ2-3; D could derive from TRBD1 or TRBD2 (6 bases each). With 0 bases removed from V and 5 bases from J, the gap between germline ends came to 12 bases. The germline CDR1 and CDR2 sequences are SEHNR and FQNEAQ (reference sequence). The length of the CDR3 is 15 residues. The CDR3 region is CASSLALGGRDTQYF. CDR3 bases: TGTGCCAGCAGCTTAGCGCTCGGGGGCCGAGATACGCAGTATTTT.

V gene TRBV20-1 combines with J gene TRBJ2-1, with 7 bases aligning to TRBD2. The J call is in doubt because the DNA end fits TRBJ2-7 better. The CDR3 consists of 13 residues. The germline V gene encodes CDR1 DFQATT and CDR2 SNEGSKA (reference sequence). The CDR3 region is CSVRDYGYNEQYF. CDR3 sequence (DNA): TGCAGTGTCCGGGACTATGGCTACAATGAGCAGTACTTC.

The genes are TRBV7-9 and TRBJ1-2; TRBD1 might be the D (5 bases). The CDR3 loop spans 13 amino acids. V lost 7 bases to trimming and J lost 8 bases, with 17 bases between them. CDR1 is SEHNR and CDR2 is FQNEAQ in the germline V gene (reference sequence). CDR3 bases: TGTGCCAGCACCCCCATAGGGGTGCGCGGCTACACCTTC. Translating it yields CASTPIGVRGYTF.

This clonotype was counted only a few times. The gene calls are TRBV20-1 and TRBJ2-5; the match to TRBD2 covers 15 bases. The CDR3 is 16 amino acids. V gave up 2 bases and J gave up 4 bases; unmatched junction bases: 5. The germline V gene has CDR1 DFQATT and CDR2 SNEGSKA (reference sequence). The CDR3 spells CSARRTSGGDVETQYF. In DNA, the CDR3 is TGCAGTGCTAGAAGGACTAGCGGGGGGGACGTAGAGACCCAGTACTTC.

This clonotype has just a few counts. The V gene is TRBV12-3 or TRBV12-4, the J gene TRBJ1-2; 7 bases fit TRBD1. V trimming: 6 bases; J trimming: 8 bases; junction bases outside the gene matches: 9. This CDR3 region has 13 residues. This CDR3 is CASSSRQGGGYTF. CDR3 nucleotide sequence: TGTGCCAGCAGCAGCCGACAGGGCGGAGGCTACACCTTC.

V and J are TRBV21-1 and TRBJ1-2. TRBV21-1 has pseudogene status. CDR3 length: 16 residues. The CDR3 protein is CASSKRAPAGNYGYTF. As DNA, the CDR3 is TGTGCCAGCAGCAAAAGGGCCCCGGCGGGTAACTATGGCTACACCTTC.

This clonotype occurred once. The chain recombines TRBV5-1 with TRBJ2-5; D is tentatively TRBD1 or TRBD2 (5 bases each). Trimming cost V 2 bases and J 2 bases, with 13 bases left between them. The CDR3 contains 15 residues. Germline V gene lookup returns CDR1 SGHRS and CDR2 YFSETQ. This chain's CDR3 is CASSFGGFQQETQYF. CDR3 DNA: TGCGCCAGCAGCTTTGGGGGATTCCAGCAAGAGACCCAGTACTTC.

This clonotype was counted only a few times. The chain couples TRBV6-5 to TRBJ2-5; D might be TRBD1 or TRBD2, each matching 6 bases. Trimming left V 0 bases short and J 4 bases short, with 18 bases between. The germline gives CDR1 MNHEY, CDR2 SVGAGI. The CDR3 sequence is 17 residues long. CDR3 loop: CASSYSIPRSGAETQYF. The CDR3 DNA is TGTGCCAGCAGTTACTCGATCCCCCGGTCGGGGGCAGAGACCCAGTACTTC.

Comment on this clonotype: A read error may be the cause here, since a much bigger clone is one base away. This sequence joins TRBV27 and TRBJ2-5; D remains ambiguous. This CDR3 has 13 residues. The germline V gene has CDR1 MNHEY and CDR2 SMNVEV (reference sequence). The CDR3 region is CVSSRQVGETQYF. CDR3 coding DNA: TGTGTCAGCAGCCGACAAGTGGGAGAGACCCAGTACTTC.

The rearrangement joins TRBV25-1 to TRBJ2-1, with 7 bases fitting TRBD2. CDR3 length equals 13 residues. Germline assignment: CDR1 MGHDK and CDR2 SYGVNS. The V and J ends lost 4 bases and 10 bases, in that order; junction bases with no gene match: 7. CDR3 nucleotide sequence: TGTGCCAGCAGTGTCACCGGCGGGGGAGAGCAGTTCTTC. Translation gives CASSVTGGGEQFF.

The rearrangement links TRBV6-6 to TRBJ1-4; D is ambiguous. Germline CDR1 is MNHNY and CDR2 is SVGAGI (reference sequence). V shed 6 bases and J shed 8 bases, with 10 bases lying between them. The length of the CDR3 is 12 residues. The CDR3 coding sequence is TGTGCCAGCAGAGATTATACCGAAAAACTGTTTTTT. It yields the protein CASRDYTEKLFF.

This sequence joins TRBV20-1 and TRBJ2-5, with 7 bases that match TRBD2. Germline-derived CDR1 and CDR2 are DFQATT and SNEGSKA (reference sequence). The CDR3 contains 15 residues. The V segment lost 0 bases and the J segment 0 bases; nucleotides outside the gene matches: 4. CDR3 in amino acids: CSARDSGAYQETQYF. The CDR3 DNA follows: TGCAGTGCTAGAGACAGCGGGGCGTACCAAGAGACCCAGTACTTC.

This clonotype was seen only a few times. The V and J genes are TRBV27 and TRBJ1-2; D not certain. Germline-derived CDR1 and CDR2 are MNHEY and SMNVEV (reference sequence). This CDR3 has 13 residues. Trimming removed 8 bases from V and 3 bases from J, with 13 bases in between. DNA of the CDR3: TGTGCCAGCGGTCGATGGACCGACTATGGCTACACCTTC. It yields the protein CASGRWTDYGYTF.